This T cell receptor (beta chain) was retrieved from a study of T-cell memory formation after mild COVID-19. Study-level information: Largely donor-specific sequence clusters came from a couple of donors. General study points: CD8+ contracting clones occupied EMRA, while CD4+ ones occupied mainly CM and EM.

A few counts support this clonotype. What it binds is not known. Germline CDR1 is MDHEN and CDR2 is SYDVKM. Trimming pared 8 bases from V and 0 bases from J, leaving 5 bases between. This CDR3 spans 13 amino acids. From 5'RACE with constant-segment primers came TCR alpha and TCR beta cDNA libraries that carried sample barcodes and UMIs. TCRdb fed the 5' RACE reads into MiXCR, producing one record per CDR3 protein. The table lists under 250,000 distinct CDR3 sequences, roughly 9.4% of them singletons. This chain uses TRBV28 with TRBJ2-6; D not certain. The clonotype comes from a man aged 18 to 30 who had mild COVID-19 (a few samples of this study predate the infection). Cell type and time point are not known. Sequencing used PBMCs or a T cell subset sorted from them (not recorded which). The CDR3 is CASLSSGANVLTF. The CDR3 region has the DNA TGTGCCAGCTTAAGCTCTGGGGCCAACGTCCTGACTTTC.